This T cell receptor (beta chain) originates from a study of Ad26.COV2.S vaccination and SARS-CoV-2 variants. Study-wide context: Donor got 5x10^10 or 1x10^11 viral particles of Ad26.COV2.S.

Treatment reported: roughly 19 received Ad26.COV2.S at low or high dose, single or two shots; 5 received placebo; per-sample allocation not given. Specimens were obtained on day 63 following the first vaccine or placebo injection. Germline CDR1 LNHDA, CDR2 SQIVND (reference sequence). V lost 7 bases to trimming and J lost 0 bases, with 21 bases between them. CDR3 length: 18 amino acids. On this clone: Its antigen is undetermined.

Repertoires were generated with immunoSEQ multiplex PCR, while TCRdb's copy carries only in-frame clones and drops some. The sample has about 680,000 clones; 80% to 90% are singletons. General study findings and limits: Spike-specific TCR breadth ran higher among vaccine recipients than placebo recipients.

The clonotype was recovered from a person between 18 and 65 years old who received the Ad26.COV2.S COVID-19 vaccine or a placebo. The input for sequencing was peripheral blood, taken in a trial of Ad26.COV2.S vaccine versus placebo. The V call is TRBV19, the J call TRBJ2-2, with D perhaps TRBD1 or TRBD2 (5 bases each). The CDR3 region has the DNA TGTGCCAGTATCCCAAGGCCGGGACGAAGTACGAACACCGGGGAGCTGTTTTTT. Its translation: CASIPRPGRSTNTGELFF.